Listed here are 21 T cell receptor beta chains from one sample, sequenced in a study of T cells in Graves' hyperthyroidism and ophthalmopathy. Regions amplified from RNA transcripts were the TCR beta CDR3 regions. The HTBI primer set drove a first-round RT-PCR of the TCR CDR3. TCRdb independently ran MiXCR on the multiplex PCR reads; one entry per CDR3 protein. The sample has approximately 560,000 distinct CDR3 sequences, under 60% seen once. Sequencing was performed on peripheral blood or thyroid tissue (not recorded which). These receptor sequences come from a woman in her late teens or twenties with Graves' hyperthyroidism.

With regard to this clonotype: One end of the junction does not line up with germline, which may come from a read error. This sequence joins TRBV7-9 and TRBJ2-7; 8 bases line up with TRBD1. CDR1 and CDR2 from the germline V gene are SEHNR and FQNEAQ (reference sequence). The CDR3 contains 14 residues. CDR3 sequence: CASSLAGQADEQYF. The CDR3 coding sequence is TGCGCCAGCAGCCTCGCGGGACAGGCCGACGAGCAGTACTTC.

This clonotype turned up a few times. DNA of the CDR3: TGTGCCACCAGTGAAGGACAGGCCGGGGAGCTGTTTTTT. It is translated as CATSEGQAGELFF. The rearrangement uses TRBV24-1 and TRBJ2-2; 7 nucleotides match TRBD1. Germline CDR1 and CDR2: KGHDR and SFDVKD. V gave up 4 bases and J gave up 6 bases; unmatched junction bases: 1. The CDR3 spans 13 residues.

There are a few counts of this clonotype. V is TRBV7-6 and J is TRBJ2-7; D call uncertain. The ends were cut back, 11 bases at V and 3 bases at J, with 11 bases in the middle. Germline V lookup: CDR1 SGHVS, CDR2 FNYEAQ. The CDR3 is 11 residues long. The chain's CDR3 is CAWSVGYEQYF. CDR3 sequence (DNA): TGTGCCTGGAGTGTAGGCTACGAGCAGTACTTC.

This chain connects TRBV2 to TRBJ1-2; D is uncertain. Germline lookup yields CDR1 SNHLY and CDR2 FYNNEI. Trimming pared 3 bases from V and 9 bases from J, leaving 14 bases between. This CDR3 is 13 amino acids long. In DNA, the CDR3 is TGTGCCAGCAGTGATGAGAATAGCATGAGCTACACCTTC. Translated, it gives CASSDENSMSYTF.

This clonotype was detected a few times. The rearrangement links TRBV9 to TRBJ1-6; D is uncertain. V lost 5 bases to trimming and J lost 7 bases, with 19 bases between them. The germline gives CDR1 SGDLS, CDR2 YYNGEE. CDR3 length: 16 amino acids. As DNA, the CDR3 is TGTGCCAGCAGTGAATTGGCAGGATTAGTCAATTCACCCCTCCACTTT. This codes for CASSELAGLVNSPLHF. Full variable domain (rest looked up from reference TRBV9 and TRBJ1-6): DSGVTQTPKHLITATGQRVTLRCSPRSGDLSVYWYQQSLDQGLQFLIQYYNGEERAKGNILERFSAQQFPDLHSELNLSSLELGDSALYFCASSELAGLVNSPLHFGNGTRLTVT.

The CDR3 reads CASSLADGLTGELFF. The CDR3 DNA follows: TGTGCCAGCAGCTTAGCGGATGGTTTGACCGGGGAGCTGTTTTTT. V gene TRBV7-9 combines with J gene TRBJ2-2, with unresolved D. Per the germline V gene, CDR1 is SEHNR and CDR2 is FQNEAQ (reference sequence). The V end was cut by 0 bases, the J end by 5 bases, with 10 bases between. The CDR3 contains 15 residues.

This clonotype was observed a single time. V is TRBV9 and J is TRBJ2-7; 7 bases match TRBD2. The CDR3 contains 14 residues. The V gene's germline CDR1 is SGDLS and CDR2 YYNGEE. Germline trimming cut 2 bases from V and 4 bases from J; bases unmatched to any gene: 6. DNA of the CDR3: TGTGCCAGCAGCGTGGGCCGGGAGGTGTACGAGCAGTACTTC. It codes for CASSVGREVYEQYF. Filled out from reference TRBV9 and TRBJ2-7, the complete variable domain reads DSGVTQTPKHLITATGQRVTLRCSPRSGDLSVYWYQQSLDQGLQFLIQYYNGEERAKGNILERFSAQQFPDLHSELNLSSLELGDSALYFCASSVGREVYEQYFGPGTRLTVT.

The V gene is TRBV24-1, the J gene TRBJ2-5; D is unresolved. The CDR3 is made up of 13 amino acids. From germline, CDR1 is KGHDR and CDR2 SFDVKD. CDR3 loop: CAYRSGREETQYF. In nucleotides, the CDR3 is TGTGCTTACCGGAGTGGACGGGAAGAGACCCAGTACTTC.

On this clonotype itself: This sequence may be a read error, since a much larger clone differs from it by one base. The CDR3, as DNA: TGTGTCAGTAGTACGGAGGGCGGCACTGAAGCTTTCTTT. It yields the protein CVSSTEGGTEAFF. The V and J genes are TRBV19 and TRBJ1-1; D gene unclear. The CDR3 covers 13 residues. The germline CDR1 and CDR2 sequences are LNHDA and SQIVND (reference sequence).

CDR3 amino acids: CASRYFRDRADQPQHF. The DNA for the CDR3 is TGTGCCAGCCGATACTTCCGGGACAGGGCTGATCAGCCCCAGCATTTT. The V gene is TRBV2, the J gene TRBJ1-5; 9 nucleotides agree with TRBD1. The V and J ends lost 8 bases and 5 bases, in that order; junction bases with no gene match: 13. CDR1 and CDR2 from the germline V gene are SNHLY and FYNNEI. This CDR3 has 16 amino acids.

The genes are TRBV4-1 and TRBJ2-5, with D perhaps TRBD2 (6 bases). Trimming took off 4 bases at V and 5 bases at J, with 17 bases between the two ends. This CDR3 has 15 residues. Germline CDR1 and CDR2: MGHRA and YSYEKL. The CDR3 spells CASSRHPGDGETQYF. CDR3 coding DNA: TGCGCCAGCAGCCGCCACCCGGGGGATGGGGAGACCCAGTACTTC.

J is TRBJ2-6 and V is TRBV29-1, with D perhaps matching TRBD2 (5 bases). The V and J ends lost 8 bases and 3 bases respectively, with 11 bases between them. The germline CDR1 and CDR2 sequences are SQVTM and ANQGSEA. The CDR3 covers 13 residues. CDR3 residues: CSLFGGGANVLTF. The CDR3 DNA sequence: TGCAGCCTATTTGGAGGTGGGGCCAACGTCCTGACTTTC.

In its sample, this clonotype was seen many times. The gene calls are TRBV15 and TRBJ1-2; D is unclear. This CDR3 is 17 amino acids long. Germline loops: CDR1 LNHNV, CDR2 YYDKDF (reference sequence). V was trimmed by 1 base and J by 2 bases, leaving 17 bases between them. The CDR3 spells CATSRVLSADQNYGYTF. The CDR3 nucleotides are TGTGCCACCAGCAGAGTTCTTTCGGCGGACCAGAACTATGGCTACACCTTC. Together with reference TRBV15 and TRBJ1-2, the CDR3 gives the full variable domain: DAMVIQNPRYQVTQFGKPVTLSCSQTLNHNVMYWYQQKSSQAPKLLFHYYDKDFNNEADTPDNFQSRRPNTSFCFLDIRSPGLGDTAMYLCATSRVLSADQNYGYTFGSGTRLTVV.

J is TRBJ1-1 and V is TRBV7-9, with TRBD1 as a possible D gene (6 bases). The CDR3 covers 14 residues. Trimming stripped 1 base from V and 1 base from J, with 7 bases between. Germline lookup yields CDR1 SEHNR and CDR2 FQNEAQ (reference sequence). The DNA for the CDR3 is TGTGCCAGCAGCTTAGAGGGACAGAACACTGAAGCTTTCTTT. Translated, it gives CASSLEGQNTEAFF.

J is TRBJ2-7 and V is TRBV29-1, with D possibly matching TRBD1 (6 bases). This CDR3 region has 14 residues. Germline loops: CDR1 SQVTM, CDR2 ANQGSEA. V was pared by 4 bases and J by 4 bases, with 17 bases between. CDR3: CSVAGAQGLYEQYF. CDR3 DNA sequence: TGCAGCGTTGCAGGGGCTCAGGGGCTTTACGAGCAGTACTTC.

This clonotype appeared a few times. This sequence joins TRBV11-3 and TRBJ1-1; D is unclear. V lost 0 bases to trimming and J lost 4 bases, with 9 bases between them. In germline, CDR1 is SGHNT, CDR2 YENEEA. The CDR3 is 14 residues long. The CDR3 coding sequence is TGTGCCAGCAGCTTAGAACCAGGCCTCACTGAAGCTTTCTTT. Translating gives CASSLEPGLTEAFF.

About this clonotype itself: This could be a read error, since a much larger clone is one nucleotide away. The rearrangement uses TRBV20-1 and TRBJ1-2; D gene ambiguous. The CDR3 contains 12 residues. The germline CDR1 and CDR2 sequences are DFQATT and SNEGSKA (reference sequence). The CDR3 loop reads CSVVQQRDGHTF. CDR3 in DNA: TGCAGTGTCGTACAACAACGGGATGGCCACACCTTC.

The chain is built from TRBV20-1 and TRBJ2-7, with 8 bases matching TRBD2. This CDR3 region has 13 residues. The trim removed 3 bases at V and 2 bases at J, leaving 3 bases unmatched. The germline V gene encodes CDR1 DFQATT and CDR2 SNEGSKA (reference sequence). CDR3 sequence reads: CSASAGGPYEQYF. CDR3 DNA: TGCAGTGCTAGCGCGGGGGGCCCCTACGAGCAGTACTTC.

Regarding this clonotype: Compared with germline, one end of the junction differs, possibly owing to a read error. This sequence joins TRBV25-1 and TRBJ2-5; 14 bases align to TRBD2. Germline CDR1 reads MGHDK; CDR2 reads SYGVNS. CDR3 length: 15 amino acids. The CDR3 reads CAWSRGLAGAETQYF. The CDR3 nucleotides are TGTGCCTGGAGTAGGGGACTAGCGGGAGCTGAGACCCAATACTTC.

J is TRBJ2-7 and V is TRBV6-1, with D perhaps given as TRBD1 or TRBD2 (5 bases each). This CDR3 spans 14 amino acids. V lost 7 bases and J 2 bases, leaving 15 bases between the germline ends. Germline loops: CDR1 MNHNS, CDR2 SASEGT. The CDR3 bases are TGTGCCAGCACTGAGTGGGACGTCACCTACGAGCAGTACTTC. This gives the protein CASTEWDVTYEQYF.

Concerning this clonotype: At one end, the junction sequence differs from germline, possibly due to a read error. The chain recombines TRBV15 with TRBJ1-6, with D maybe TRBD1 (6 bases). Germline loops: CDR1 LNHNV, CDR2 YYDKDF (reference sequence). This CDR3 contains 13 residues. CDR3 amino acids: CASSPRTESPLHF. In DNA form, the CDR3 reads TGTGCCAGCAGCCCCAGGACAGAATCACCCCTCCACTTT.